This paragraph covers one T cell receptor (beta chain) sequence. Its antigen remains unidentified. The data stem from a study of T cells after yellow fever vaccination. Study-wide points: Most clones from primary vaccination were detected again post-booster (about 95% CD4, 88% CD8). Only a minor proportion of clonotypes was detected across both CD4 and CD8 compartments.

A process of 5'RACE template switching, which added a universal primer site and UMIs, was used to make TCR cDNA. TCRdb analysed the 5' RACE reads with MiXCR anew, one entry per CDR3 protein. This table has under 500,000 distinct CDR3 sequences, 15% to 20% appearing once. The CDR3 length is 13 residues. With 6 bases clipped from V and 3 bases from J, the junction kept 4 bases outside the gene matches. The starting material was PBMCs, obtained before the yellow fever booster vaccination. This receptor was identified in a man between 18 and 29 years old who received the YFV17D yellow fever vaccine. The V gene is TRBV12-3 or TRBV12-4, the J gene TRBJ1-1; the match to TRBD1 covers 7 bases. The CDR3 is CASSRQGDTEAFF. CDR3 sequence (DNA): TGTGCCAGCAGCCGACAGGGCGACACTGAAGCTTTCTTT.